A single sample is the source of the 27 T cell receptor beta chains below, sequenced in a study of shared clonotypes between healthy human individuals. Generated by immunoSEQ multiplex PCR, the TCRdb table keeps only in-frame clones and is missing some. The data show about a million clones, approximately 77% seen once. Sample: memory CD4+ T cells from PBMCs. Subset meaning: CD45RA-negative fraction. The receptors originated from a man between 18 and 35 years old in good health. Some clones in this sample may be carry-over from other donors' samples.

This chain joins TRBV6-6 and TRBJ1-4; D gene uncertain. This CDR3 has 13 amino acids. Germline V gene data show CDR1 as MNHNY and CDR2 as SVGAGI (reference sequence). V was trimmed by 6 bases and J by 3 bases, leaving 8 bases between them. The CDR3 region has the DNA TGTGCCAGCAGGTCGTCACCTAATGAAAAACTGTTTTTT. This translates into CASRSSPNEKLFF.

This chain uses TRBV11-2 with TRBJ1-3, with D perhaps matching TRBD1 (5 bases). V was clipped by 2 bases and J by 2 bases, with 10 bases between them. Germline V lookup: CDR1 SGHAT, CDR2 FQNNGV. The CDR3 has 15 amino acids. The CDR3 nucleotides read TGTGCCAGCAGCTTATCCTTGGGGCCTGGAAACACCATATATTTT. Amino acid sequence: CASSLSLGPGNTIYF.

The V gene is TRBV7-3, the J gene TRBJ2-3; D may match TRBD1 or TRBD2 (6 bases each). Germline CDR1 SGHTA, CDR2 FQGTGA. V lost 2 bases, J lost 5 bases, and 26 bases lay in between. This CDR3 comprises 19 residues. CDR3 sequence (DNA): TGTGCCAGCAGCTTATTCAAACTGGGTGGTAGCGGAGGGGGAGATACGCAGTATTTT. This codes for CASSLFKLGGSGGGDTQYF.

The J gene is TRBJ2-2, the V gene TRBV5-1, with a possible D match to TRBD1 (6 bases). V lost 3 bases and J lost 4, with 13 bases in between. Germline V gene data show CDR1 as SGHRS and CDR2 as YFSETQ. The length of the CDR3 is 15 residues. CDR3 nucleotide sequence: TGCGCCAGCAGCTCGTCAGGGGCGGGCACCGGGGAGCTGTTTTTT. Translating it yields CASSSSGAGTGELFF. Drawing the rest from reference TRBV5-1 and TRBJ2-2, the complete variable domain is KAGVTQTPRYLIKTRGQQVTLSCSPISGHRSVSWYQQTPGQGLQFLFEYFSETQRNKGNFPGRFSGRQFSNSRSEMNVSTLELGDSALYLCASSSSGAGTGELFFGEGSRLTVL.

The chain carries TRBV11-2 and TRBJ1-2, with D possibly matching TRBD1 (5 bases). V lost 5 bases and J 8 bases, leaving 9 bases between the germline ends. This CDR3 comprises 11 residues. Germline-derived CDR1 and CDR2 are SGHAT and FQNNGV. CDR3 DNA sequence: TGTGCCAGCAGCCGAGGGGACGGCTACACCTTC. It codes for CASSRGDGYTF. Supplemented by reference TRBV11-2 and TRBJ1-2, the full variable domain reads EAGVAQSPRYKIIEKRQSVAFWCNPISGHATLYWYQQILGQGPKLLIQFQNNGVVDDSQLPKDRFSAERLKGVDSTLKIQPAKLEDSAVYLCASSRGDGYTFGSGTRLTVV.

CDR3 nucleotides: TGTGCCAGCCGCCCGGGGGGAAACACCGGGGAGCTGTTTTTT. This translates into CASRPGGNTGELFF. This chain links TRBV6-4 with TRBJ2-2, with 7 bases lining up with TRBD2. Germline lookup yields CDR1 MRHNA and CDR2 SNTAGT. The CDR3 consists of 14 residues. J was trimmed by 2 bases and V by 8 bases; bases with no gene match: 5.

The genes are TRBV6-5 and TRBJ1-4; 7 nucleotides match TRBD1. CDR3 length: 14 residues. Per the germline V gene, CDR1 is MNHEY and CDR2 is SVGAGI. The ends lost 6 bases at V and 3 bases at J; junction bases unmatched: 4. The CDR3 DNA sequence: TGTGCCAGCAGCTACAGGGGCCCTAATGAAAAACTGTTTTTT. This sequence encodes CASSYRGPNEKLFF.

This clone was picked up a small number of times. CDR3 sequence (DNA): TGCAGCGTTGAAGGTCGGACCCGGCCTCCCGGGTCGCCCCAGCATTTT. This gives the protein CSVEGRTRPPGSPQHF. This chain joins TRBV29-1 and TRBJ1-5; D unclear. This CDR3 has 16 residues. Germline assignment: CDR1 SQVTM and CDR2 ANQGSEA. V lost 1 base and J lost 9, with 22 bases in between.

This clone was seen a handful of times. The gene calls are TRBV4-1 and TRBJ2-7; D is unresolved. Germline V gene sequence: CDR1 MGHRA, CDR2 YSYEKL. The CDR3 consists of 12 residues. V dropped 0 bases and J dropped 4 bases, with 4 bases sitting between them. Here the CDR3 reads CASSQEEYEQYF. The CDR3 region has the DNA TGCGCCAGCAGCCAAGAGGAGTACGAGCAGTACTTC.

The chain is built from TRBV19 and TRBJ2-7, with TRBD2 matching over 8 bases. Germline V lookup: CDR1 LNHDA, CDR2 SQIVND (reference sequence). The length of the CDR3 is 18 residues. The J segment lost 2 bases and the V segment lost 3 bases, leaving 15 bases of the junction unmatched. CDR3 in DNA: TGTGCCAGTAGTATCCGATCTTTGGCGGGAGGCACACCCTACGAGCAGTACTTC. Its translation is CASSIRSLAGGTPYEQYF.

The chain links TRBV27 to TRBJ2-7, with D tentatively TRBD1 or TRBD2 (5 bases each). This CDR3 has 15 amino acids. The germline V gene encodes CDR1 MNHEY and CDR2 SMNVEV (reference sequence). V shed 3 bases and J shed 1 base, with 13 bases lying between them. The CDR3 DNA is TGTGCCAGCAGTTTCAGGGCCTGGGGGTCCTACGAGCAGTACTTC. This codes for CASSFRAWGSYEQYF.

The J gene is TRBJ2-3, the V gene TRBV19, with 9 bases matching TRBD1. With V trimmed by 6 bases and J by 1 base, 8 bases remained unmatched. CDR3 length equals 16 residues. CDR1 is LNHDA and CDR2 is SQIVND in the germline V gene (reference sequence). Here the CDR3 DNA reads TGTGCCAGTAGCAACCTCCGACAGGGGGGCACAGATACGCAGTATTTT. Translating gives CASSNLRQGGTDTQYF.

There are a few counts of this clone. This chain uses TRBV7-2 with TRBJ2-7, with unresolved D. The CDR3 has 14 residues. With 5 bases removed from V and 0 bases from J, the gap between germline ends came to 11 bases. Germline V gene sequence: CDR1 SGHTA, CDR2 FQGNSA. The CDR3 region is CASSPGLSSYEQYF. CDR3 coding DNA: TGTGCCAGCAGCCCTGGGTTGAGCTCCTACGAGCAGTACTTC.

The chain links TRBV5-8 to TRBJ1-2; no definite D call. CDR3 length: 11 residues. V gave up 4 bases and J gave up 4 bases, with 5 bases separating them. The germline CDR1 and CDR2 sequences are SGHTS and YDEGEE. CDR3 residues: CASSPLYGYTF. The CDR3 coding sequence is TGTGCCAGCAGCCCCCTCTATGGCTACACCTTC.

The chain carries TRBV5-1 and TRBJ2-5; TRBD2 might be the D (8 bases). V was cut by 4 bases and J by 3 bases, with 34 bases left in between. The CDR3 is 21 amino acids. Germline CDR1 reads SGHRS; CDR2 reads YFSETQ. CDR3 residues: CASSANLRPRGGTRGKETQYF. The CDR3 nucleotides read TGCGCCAGCAGCGCTAACCTCCGCCCCAGGGGGGGGACTAGGGGGAAAGAGACCCAGTACTTC.

CDR3: CASSPPGLAGYEQYF. Written as DNA, the CDR3 is TGTGCCAGCTCACCTCCCGGACTAGCGGGCTACGAGCAGTACTTC. The chain links TRBV18 to TRBJ2-7, with TRBD2 matching 11 bases. The V segment lost 3 bases and the J segment 3 bases; nucleotides outside the gene matches: 4. The germline CDR1 and CDR2 sequences are KGHSH and LQKENI. This CDR3 has 15 residues. The full variable domain, with the rest looked up from reference TRBV18 and TRBJ2-7, is NAGVMQNPRHLVRRRGQEARLRCSPMKGHSHVYWYRQLPEEGLKFMVYLQKENIIDESGMPKERFSAEFPKEGPSILRIQQVVRGDSAAYFCASSPPGLAGYEQYFGPGTRLTVT.

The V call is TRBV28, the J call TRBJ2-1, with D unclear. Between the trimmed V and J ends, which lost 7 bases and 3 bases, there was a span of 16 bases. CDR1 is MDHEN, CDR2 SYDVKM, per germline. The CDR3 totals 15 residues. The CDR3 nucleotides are TGTGCCAGCATAGGTCTCCGAAGCGTCTACAATGAGCAGTTCTTC. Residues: CASIGLRSVYNEQFF.

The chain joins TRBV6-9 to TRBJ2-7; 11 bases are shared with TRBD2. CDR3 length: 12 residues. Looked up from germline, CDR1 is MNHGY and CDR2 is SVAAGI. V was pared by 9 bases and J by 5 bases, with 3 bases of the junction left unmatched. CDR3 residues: CARGGLADEQYF. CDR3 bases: TGTGCCAGGGGGGGACTAGCGGACGAGCAGTACTTC.

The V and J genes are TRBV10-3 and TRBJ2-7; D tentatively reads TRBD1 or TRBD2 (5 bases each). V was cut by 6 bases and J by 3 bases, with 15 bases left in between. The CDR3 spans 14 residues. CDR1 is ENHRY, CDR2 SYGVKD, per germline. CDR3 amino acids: CAIRPGGGNYEQYF. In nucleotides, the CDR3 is TGTGCCATCAGGCCCGGTGGGGGAAACTACGAGCAGTACTTC.

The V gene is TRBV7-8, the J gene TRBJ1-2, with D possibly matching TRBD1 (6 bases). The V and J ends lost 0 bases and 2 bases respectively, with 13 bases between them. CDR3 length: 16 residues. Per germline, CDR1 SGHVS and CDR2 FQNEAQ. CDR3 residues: CASSLATGTSNYGYTF. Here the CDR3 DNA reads TGTGCCAGCAGCTTAGCTACAGGGACCTCCAACTATGGCTACACCTTC.

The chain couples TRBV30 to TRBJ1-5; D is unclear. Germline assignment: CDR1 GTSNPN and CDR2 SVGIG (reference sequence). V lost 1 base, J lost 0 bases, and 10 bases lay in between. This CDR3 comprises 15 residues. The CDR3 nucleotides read TGTGCCTGGAGTGGTGGCAGCGGTAGCAATCAGCCCCAGCATTTT. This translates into CAWSGGSGSNQPQHF.

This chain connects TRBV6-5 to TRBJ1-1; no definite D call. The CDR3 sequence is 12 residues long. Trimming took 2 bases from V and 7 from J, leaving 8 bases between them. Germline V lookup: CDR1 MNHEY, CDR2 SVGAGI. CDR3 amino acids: CASSYGGVEAFF. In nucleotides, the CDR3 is TGTGCCAGCAGTTACGGCGGGGTTGAAGCTTTCTTT.

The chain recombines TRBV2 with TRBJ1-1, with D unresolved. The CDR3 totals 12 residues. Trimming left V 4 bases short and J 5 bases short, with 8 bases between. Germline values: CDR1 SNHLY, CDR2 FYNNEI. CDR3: CASSVGRTEAFF. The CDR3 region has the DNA TGTGCCAGCAGTGTAGGGCGAACTGAAGCTTTCTTT.

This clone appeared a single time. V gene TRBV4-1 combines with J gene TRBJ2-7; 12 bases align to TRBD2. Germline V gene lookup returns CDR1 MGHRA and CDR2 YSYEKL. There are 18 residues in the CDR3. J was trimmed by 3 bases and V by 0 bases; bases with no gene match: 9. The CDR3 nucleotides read TGCGCCAGCAGCCAAGATAGCCTAGCGGGAGGGCCTATCTACGAGCAGTACTTC. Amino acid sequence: CASSQDSLAGGPIYEQYF.

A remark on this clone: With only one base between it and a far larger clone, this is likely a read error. Written as DNA, the CDR3 is TGTGACAGCAGTGAATTGGACAGCGATCAGCCCCAGCATTTT. This translates into CDSSELDSDQPQHF. The chain has TRBV2 and TRBJ1-5; the D gene is possibly TRBD1 (6 bases). The CDR3 spans 14 residues. Germline CDR1 reads SNHLY; CDR2 reads FYNNEI.

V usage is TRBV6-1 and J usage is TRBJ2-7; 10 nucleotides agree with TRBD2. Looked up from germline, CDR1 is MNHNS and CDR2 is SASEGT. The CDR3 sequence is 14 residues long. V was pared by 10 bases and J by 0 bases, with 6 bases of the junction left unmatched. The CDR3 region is CATPGTSASYEQYF. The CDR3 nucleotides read TGTGCCACCCCCGGGACTAGCGCCTCCTACGAGCAGTACTTC.

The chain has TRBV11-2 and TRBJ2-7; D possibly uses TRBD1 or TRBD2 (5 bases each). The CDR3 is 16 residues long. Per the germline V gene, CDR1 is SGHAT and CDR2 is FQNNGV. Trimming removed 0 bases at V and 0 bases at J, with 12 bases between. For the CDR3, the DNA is TGTGCCAGCAGCTTAGACCGGGGCTTTAGCTCCTACGAGCAGTACTTC. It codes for CASSLDRGFSSYEQYF. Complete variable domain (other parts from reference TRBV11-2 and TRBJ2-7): EAGVAQSPRYKIIEKRQSVAFWCNPISGHATLYWYQQILGQGPKLLIQFQNNGVVDDSQLPKDRFSAERLKGVDSTLKIQPAKLEDSAVYLCASSLDRGFSSYEQYFGPGTRLTVT.